This passage covers 24 T cell receptor beta chains from one sample sequenced in a study of shared clonotypes between healthy human individuals (dated by TCRdb to 2018 to 2020). Library construction relied on the immunoSEQ multiplex PCR assay. TCRdb obtained this table from immuneACCESS and retained in-frame rearrangements with V and J assigned. These tables miss some clones; where compared with another copy, unresolved V genes account for less than half of the shortfall, and the remainder is unexplained. In all, the sample holds 2 million to 2.5 million clones, and roughly 93% of those were seen once. The biggest ten clones account for 0.39% of the sample. What was sequenced was naive CD4+ T cells from PBMCs. The cell subset or site label, as the study defines it: CD45RA+ positively selected. All receptors derive from a young man in good health. Some clones in this sample may be carry-over from other donors' samples.

The chain links TRBV30 to TRBJ1-2, with no clear D. The CDR3 has 12 amino acids. The germline CDR1 and CDR2 sequences are GTSNPN and SVGIG (reference sequence). V was pared by 6 bases and J by 4 bases, with 12 bases between. The CDR3 protein is CACSRKSYGYTF. The CDR3 bases are TGTGCCTGCTCTCGGAAGAGCTATGGCTACACCTTC.

The CDR3 reads CASSAVGFTMNTEAFF. CDR3 coding DNA: TGTGCCAGCAGCGCCGTGGGTTTCACCATGAACACTGAAGCTTTCTTT. V gene TRBV5-6 combines with J gene TRBJ1-1; D is unresolved. Germline V CDR1 and CDR2: SGHDT, YYEEEE. CDR3 size: 16 residues. V shed 4 bases and J shed 0 bases, with 16 bases lying between them.

In the case of this clone: In the same sample, other DNA sequences code for this CDR3. The V and J genes are TRBV5-4 and TRBJ2-1, with TRBD2 matching 8 bases. Losses at the gene ends were 0 bases for V and 6 bases for J; bases not matched to a gene: 5. The length of the CDR3 is 15 residues. Germline CDR1 is SGHNT and CDR2 is YYREEE (reference sequence). The CDR3 coding sequence is TGTGCCAGCAGCTTGGCGAGCGGGAGAGCCAATGAGCAGTTCTTC. Encoded protein: CASSLASGRANEQFF.

The chain carries TRBV6-1 and TRBJ1-1, with D unclear. This CDR3 has 12 amino acids. V lost 2 bases to trimming and J lost 8 bases, with 9 bases between them. CDR1 and CDR2 (germline): MNHNS, SASEGT. CDR3 bases: TGTGCCAGCAGTGAATTTTTGCAAGAAGCTTTCTTT. Protein: CASSEFLQEAFF.

This chain links TRBV7-2 with TRBJ2-5; 9 nucleotides match TRBD2. The ends lost 2 bases at V and 4 bases at J; junction bases unmatched: 8. This CDR3 has 16 amino acids. Germline V CDR1 and CDR2: SGHTA, FQGNSA. CDR3 nucleotide sequence: TGTGCCAGCAGCTTAATTGGCGGGAGGGCCCGAGAGACCCAGTACTTC. This translates into CASSLIGGRARETQYF.

The chain recombines TRBV6-6 with TRBJ1-1; D uncertain. The CDR3 is made up of 14 amino acids. Trimming removed 2 bases at V and 2 bases at J, with 9 bases between. Looked up from germline, CDR1 is MNHNY and CDR2 is SVGAGI (reference sequence). In DNA form, the CDR3 reads TGTGCCAGCAGTTACCGCAATACTAACACTGAAGCTTTCTTT. It encodes CASSYRNTNTEAFF.

This chain joins TRBV4-1 and TRBJ2-7, with D perhaps matching TRBD2 (5 bases). The V gene lost 4 bases and the J gene lost 4 bases, with 26 bases spanning the gap. This CDR3 contains 18 residues. Germline V gene sequence: CDR1 MGHRA, CDR2 YSYEKL. The CDR3 nucleotides are TGCGCCAGCAGCCCAGCAACCCCCACCTCGGGAAAAATATACGAGCAGTACTTC. This encodes CASSPATPTSGKIYEQYF.

CDR3 coding DNA: TGTGCCAGCAGCTCATTCAGGGGAGGTACTGAAGCTTTCTTT. Its translation is CASSSFRGGTEAFF. The chain joins TRBV28 to TRBJ1-1, with a weak D call TRBD1 (6 bases). V lost 6 bases to trimming and J lost 5 bases, with 16 bases between them. This CDR3 has 14 amino acids. Germline CDR1 is MDHEN and CDR2 is SYDVKM.

As regards this clone: Other DNA sequences in this specimen translate into the identical CDR3. The V call is TRBV11-2, the J call TRBJ2-7; tentatively, D is TRBD2 (6 bases). CDR3 length equals 15 residues. From germline, CDR1 is SGHAT and CDR2 FQNNGV. V lost 1 base and J lost 4, with 14 bases in between. CDR3: CASSLVPGERYEQYF. In nucleotides, the CDR3 is TGTGCCAGCAGCTTAGTCCCGGGGGAGAGATACGAGCAGTACTTC.

V usage is TRBV5-1 and J usage is TRBJ2-3; D unclear. Germline CDR1 SGHRS, CDR2 YFSETQ. CDR3 length: 15 amino acids. The V and J ends lost 0 bases and 2 bases respectively, with 10 bases between them. DNA for the CDR3: TGCGCCAGCAGCTTGGCCCTAGGAGTCACAGATACGCAGTATTTT. Translated: CASSLALGVTDTQYF. Using reference TRBV5-1 and TRBJ2-3 for the parts outside the CDR3, the full variable domain is KAGVTQTPRYLIKTRGQQVTLSCSPISGHRSVSWYQQTPGQGLQFLFEYFSETQRNKGNFPGRFSGRQFSNSRSEMNVSTLELGDSALYLCASSLALGVTDTQYFGPGTRLTVL.

The rearrangement uses TRBV4-2 and TRBJ2-5; 10 bases agree with TRBD2. Per the germline V gene, CDR1 is LGHNA and CDR2 is YNFKEQ. The CDR3 sequence is 16 residues long. V lost 4 bases, J lost 4 bases, and 9 bases stayed unmatched. The CDR3: CASSLRTSGVLETQYF. The DNA of the CDR3 is TGTGCCAGCAGCCTTCGGACTAGCGGCGTGCTAGAGACCCAGTACTTC.

The chain employs TRBV7-9 and TRBJ2-7; 13 bases align to TRBD2. Germline V gene sequence: CDR1 SEHNR, CDR2 FQNEAQ (reference sequence). The CDR3 consists of 15 residues. The V segment lost 5 bases and the J segment 6 bases; nucleotides outside the gene matches: 7. In DNA, the CDR3 is TGTGCCAGCAGCGGTACTAGCGGGAGGGCCTCCGAGCAGTACTTC. Translation gives CASSGTSGRASEQYF.

The J gene is TRBJ1-2, the V gene TRBV7-2; D unresolved. The ends were cut back, 6 bases at V and 4 bases at J, with 15 bases in the middle. The CDR3 is 14 amino acids. Germline V gene sequence: CDR1 SGHTA, CDR2 FQGNSA. CDR3 DNA: TGTGCCAGCAGGGGCCCCGGGCGCGGCTATGGCTACACCTTC. Translation: CASRGPGRGYGYTF.

This clone appeared a few times. This rearrangement joins TRBV19 to TRBJ1-2; 10 positions match TRBD1. The CDR3 length is 15 residues. The ends lost 1 base at V and 4 bases at J; junction bases unmatched: 3. CDR1 LNHDA and CDR2 SQIVND come from the germline V gene (reference sequence). The CDR3, as DNA: TGTGCCAGTAGTATAGGCCGGACAGGGGGCTATGGCTACACCTTC. Translation: CASSIGRTGGYGYTF.

The genes are TRBV15 and TRBJ1-2; D remains unclear. CDR1 is LNHNV, CDR2 YYDKDF, per germline (reference sequence). The length of the CDR3 is 15 residues. Trimming shortened V by 0 bases and J by 6 bases, and 14 bases separated the two germline ends. The CDR3 reads CATSRDVGNWNGYTF. The CDR3 DNA sequence: TGTGCCACCAGCAGAGATGTGGGGAATTGGAATGGCTACACCTTC.

The chain uses TRBV7-9 and TRBJ2-5; D possibly corresponds to TRBD2 (6 bases). Germline V gives CDR1 SEHNR, CDR2 FQNEAQ (reference sequence). The ends were cut back, 5 bases at V and 4 bases at J, with 14 bases in the middle. This CDR3 spans 14 amino acids. CDR3 in DNA: TGTGCCAGCAGCATGGCGGGGAGCGGAGAGACCCAGTACTTC. It translates to CASSMAGSGETQYF. The variable domain in full, with the rest retrieved from reference TRBV7-9 and TRBJ2-5, is DTGVSQNPRHKITKRGQNVTFRCDPISEHNRLYWYRQTLGQGPEFLTYFQNEAQLEKSRLLSDRFSAERPKGSFSTLEIQRTEQGDSAMYLCASSMAGSGETQYFGPGTRLLVL.

The chain is built from TRBV5-1 and TRBJ2-3, with D perhaps matching TRBD1 (6 bases). The V and J ends lost 4 bases and 1 base respectively, with 13 bases between them. This CDR3 is 15 amino acids long. Per the germline V gene, CDR1 is SGHRS and CDR2 is YFSETQ. CDR3 DNA sequence: TGCGCCAGCAGCCCCCAGGGGTCGGGCACAGATACGCAGTATTTT. Protein sequence: CASSPQGSGTDTQYF.

Written as DNA, the CDR3 is TGTGCCAGCAGACTAGGATATTTTTCAGATACGCAGTATTTT. Translation: CASRLGYFSDTQYF. The V gene is TRBV6-1, the J gene TRBJ2-3, with D possibly matching TRBD2 (5 bases). Deletions cut 6 bases from V and 4 bases from J, with 14 bases between. This CDR3 has 14 amino acids. Germline assignment: CDR1 MNHNS and CDR2 SASEGT.

Comments on this clone: The same CDR3 also results from other DNA sequences found in this sample. The chain couples TRBV6-5 to TRBJ1-2; D is unclear. Trimming took off 2 bases at V and 7 bases at J, with 5 bases between the two ends. The CDR3 contains 11 residues. Germline V gives CDR1 MNHEY, CDR2 SVGAGI. The CDR3 nucleotides are TGTGCCAGCAGTTACGGCTCTGGCTACACCTTC. Translation gives CASSYGSGYTF.

CDR3 region: CASRWREGDHEQFF. The CDR3 DNA reads TGTGCAAGTCGCTGGAGGGAAGGCGACCATGAGCAGTTCTTC. V usage is TRBV12-2 and J usage is TRBJ2-1; no DNA check was done on the table's D call, TRBD2. TRBV12-2 is designated a pseudogene. The length of the CDR3 is 14 residues.

Turning to this clone: Other DNA sequences of this sample code for an identical CDR3. CDR3 loop: CASSVGTSGHTGELFF. CDR3 nucleotide sequence: TGTGCCAGCAGCGTAGGCACTAGCGGGCACACCGGGGAGCTGTTTTTT. V is TRBV9 and J is TRBJ2-2, with 9 bases matching TRBD2. V lost 0 bases, J lost 3 bases, and 3 bases stayed unmatched. Germline V gene data show CDR1 as SGDLS and CDR2 as YYNGEE. The CDR3 covers 16 residues. Using reference TRBV9 and TRBJ2-2 for the parts outside the CDR3, the full variable domain is DSGVTQTPKHLITATGQRVTLRCSPRSGDLSVYWYQQSLDQGLQFLIQYYNGEERAKGNILERFSAQQFPDLHSELNLSSLELGDSALYFCASSVGTSGHTGELFFGEGSRLTVL.

In regard to this clone: Other DNA sequences of this sample code for an identical CDR3. The chain's CDR3 is CATSRDPGANYGYTF. The DNA of the CDR3 is TGTGCCACCAGCAGAGATCCGGGAGCTAACTATGGCTACACCTTC. The chain combines TRBV15 with TRBJ1-2; D is unresolved. Germline CDR1 reads LNHNV; CDR2 reads YYDKDF (reference sequence). There are 15 residues in the CDR3. Trimming stripped 0 bases from V and 0 bases from J, with 8 bases between.

This clone was detected only a few times. The sample has other DNA sequences that encode this CDR3 too. V and J are TRBV9 and TRBJ2-1, with D perhaps matching TRBD2 (6 bases). Per the germline V gene, CDR1 is SGDLS and CDR2 is YYNGEE. CDR3 size: 15 residues. V was pared by 2 bases and J by 0 bases, with 9 bases between. The CDR3 loop reads CASSVGTGSYNEQFF. DNA of the CDR3: TGTGCCAGCAGCGTTGGGACTGGCTCCTACAATGAGCAGTTCTTC.

The CDR3 loop is CASSPARISGNTIYF. The CDR3 DNA is TGTGCCAGCAGCCCAGCTAGAATTTCTGGAAACACCATATATTTT. The chain couples TRBV11-2 to TRBJ1-3, with no clear D. This CDR3 comprises 15 residues. CDR1 is SGHAT and CDR2 is FQNNGV in the germline V gene. The V and J ends lost 5 bases and 1 base respectively, with 12 bases between them.